Below, 15 T cell receptor beta chains from the same sample are listed, as sequenced in a study of T-cell reconstitution after alpha-beta-depleted transplantation in children. Unique molecular identifiers were built into the TCRbeta library. TCRdb called the PCR reads again in MiXCR, with one record for every CDR3 protein. The table shows 280,000 or so distinct CDR3 sequences, with roughly 12% occurring only once. The material was peripheral blood, obtained 180 days after TCRalphabeta/CD19-depleted stem cell transplant. The receptors originated from a male patient aged 2-10 years who had a stem cell transplant for chronic granulomatous disease, so the T cells may come from the graft donor.

In regard to this clonotype: With a much larger clone just one base away, this may be a read error. The rearrangement uses TRBV29-1 and TRBJ2-5; 7 bases are shared with TRBD2. This CDR3 has 14 residues. Germline V lookup: CDR1 SQVTM, CDR2 ANQGSEA. CDR3 protein: CSAEWGGRAETQYF. The CDR3 DNA sequence: TGCAGCGCTGAATGGGGGGGACGGGCAGAGACCCAGTACTTC. Using reference TRBV29-1 and TRBJ2-5 for the parts outside the CDR3, the full variable domain is SAVISQKPSRDICQRGTSLTIQCQVDSQVTMMFWYRQQPGQSLTLIATANQGSEATYESGFVIDKFPISRPNLTFSTLTVSNMSPEDSSIYLCSAEWGGRAETQYFGPGTRLLVL.

A remark on this clonotype: This sequence may be a read error, since a much larger clone differs from it by one base. The genes are TRBV6-1 and TRBJ2-7, with 7 nucleotides matching TRBD1. The CDR3 contains 14 residues. Germline assignment: CDR1 MNHNS and CDR2 SASEGT. The CDR3: CASWTGQGSYERYF. The CDR3 coding sequence is TGTGCCAGCTGGACAGGTCAAGGCTCCTACGAGCGGTACTTC.

This clonotype was seen repeatedly, ten times or more. The V call is TRBV29-1, the J call TRBJ2-5, with TRBD2 matching over 13 bases. Unmatched junction bases numbered 6, after V lost 7 bases and J lost 4 bases. The CDR3 consists of 14 residues. Looked up from germline, CDR1 is SQVTM and CDR2 is ANQGSEA. The CDR3 nucleotides are TGCAGCGCCGGACTAGCGGGAGATACAGAGACCCAGTACTTC. Residues: CSAGLAGDTETQYF.

As concerns this clonotype: This clone may be a read error of a much larger clone one base away. This chain connects TRBV10-3 to TRBJ1-4, with D unclear. Germline V lookup: CDR1 ENHRY, CDR2 SYGVKD. The CDR3 length is 15 residues. The CDR3 protein is CAIREFGPPGLELFF. In nucleotides, the CDR3 is TGTGCCATCCGTGAGTTCGGGCCACCAGGACTGGAACTGTTTTTT.

About this clonotype itself: Possible read error: a much larger clone is one base away. The V and J genes are TRBV7-2 and TRBJ1-4; D may be TRBD1 (5 bases). Trimming cost V 5 bases and J 8 bases, with 18 bases left between them. The CDR3 spans 15 residues. The germline CDR1 and CDR2 sequences are SGHTA and FQGNSA. CDR3 bases: TGTGCCAGCAGCAGAGGGACGCGAGGAAAGGAAAAACTGTTTTTT. Amino acid sequence: CASSRGTRGKEKLFF.

This clonotype was seen repeatedly, ten times or more. The CDR3 reads CASSPRLGLAGQDTQYF. Written as DNA, the CDR3 is TGTGCCAGCAGCCCGCGTTTGGGACTAGCGGGACAAGATACGCAGTATTTT. The chain recombines TRBV7-9 with TRBJ2-3; 13 bases fit TRBD2. The CDR3 has 17 residues. Losses at the gene ends were 5 bases for V and 5 bases for J; bases not matched to a gene: 10. The germline V gene encodes CDR1 SEHNR and CDR2 FQNEAQ (reference sequence).

The table lists this clonotype with many counts. The rearrangement joins TRBV19 to TRBJ2-1; weak D call: TRBD2 (5 bases). Trimming left V 3 bases short and J 1 base short, with 13 bases between. The CDR3 is 16 amino acids. Looked up from germline, CDR1 is LNHDA and CDR2 is SQIVND (reference sequence). For the CDR3, the DNA is TGTGCCAGTAGTATGGACTCGCTGGGTTCCTACAATGAGCAGTTCTTC. It specifies CASSMDSLGSYNEQFF.

This chain's CDR3 is CASSHGPAPYEQYF. The DNA for the CDR3 is TGTGCCAGCAGTCATGGACCAGCACCCTACGAGCAGTACTTC. The rearrangement links TRBV6-5 to TRBJ2-7, with D uncertain. The CDR3 spans 14 residues. Germline loops: CDR1 MNHEY, CDR2 SVGAGI. V lost 5 bases and J 2 bases, leaving 13 bases between the germline ends.

This clonotype was seen many times. The rearrangement uses TRBV9 and TRBJ2-1, with D tentatively TRBD1 or TRBD2 (5 bases each). The CDR3 length is 14 residues. The germline V gene encodes CDR1 SGDLS and CDR2 YYNGEE. Trimming shortened V by 3 bases and J by 9 bases, and 16 bases separated the two germline ends. The CDR3 DNA is TGTGCCAGCAGCGGAGAGCAGGGAGACTTTGAGCAGTTCTTC. It is translated as CASSGEQGDFEQFF. Drawing the rest from reference TRBV9 and TRBJ2-1, the complete variable domain is DSGVTQTPKHLITATGQRVTLRCSPRSGDLSVYWYQQSLDQGLQFLIQYYNGEERAKGNILERFSAQQFPDLHSELNLSSLELGDSALYFCASSGEQGDFEQFFGPGTRLTVL.

In its sample, this clonotype was seen many times. The J gene is TRBJ2-7, the V gene TRBV14; D remains unclear. V lost 1 base and J 3 bases, leaving 13 bases between the germline ends. CDR1 is SGHDN, CDR2 FVKESK, per germline. CDR3 length: 15 amino acids. In nucleotides, the CDR3 is TGTGCCAGCAGCCAAGGGATCAGCTCATACTACGAGCAGTACTTC. Translating gives CASSQGISSYYEQYF.

Only a few counts were recorded for this clonotype. The chain links TRBV25-1 to TRBJ2-7, with 10 nucleotides matching TRBD1. Germline V gene data show CDR1 as MGHDK and CDR2 as SYGVNS. The CDR3 runs 16 residues. With 5 bases clipped from V and 0 bases from J, the junction kept 7 bases outside the gene matches. The CDR3 spells CASSSQGQGSSYEQYF. CDR3 nucleotide sequence: TGTGCCAGCAGTTCCCAGGGACAGGGGAGCTCCTACGAGCAGTACTTC.

This clonotype was recorded at least ten times. The chain recombines TRBV12-3 or TRBV12-4 with TRBJ2-5; D may be TRBD1 (5 bases). Deletions cut 10 bases from V and 2 bases from J, with 14 bases between. The CDR3 spans 13 residues. The CDR3 is CATKGKWQETQYF. The CDR3 bases are TGTGCCACTAAGGGGAAGTGGCAAGAGACCCAGTACTTC.

This clonotype was observed many times. The CDR3 DNA reads as TGTGCCGCACAATCTAATAGCGGGAGGAGCTCCTACGAGCAGTACTTC. Residues: CAAQSNSGRSSYEQYF. The chain employs TRBV10-3 and TRBJ2-7, with 10 bases aligning to TRBD2. The germline V gene encodes CDR1 ENHRY and CDR2 SYGVKD. V lost 11 bases to trimming and J lost 0 bases; unmatched junction nucleotides: 13. The CDR3 runs to 16 residues.

This clonotype was detected many times. V gene TRBV3-1 combines with J gene TRBJ1-2; 7 positions agree with TRBD1. V lost 2 bases and J lost 7; bases outside the gene matches: 4. This CDR3 contains 13 residues. Germline V gene data show CDR1 as LGHDT and CDR2 as YNNKEL (reference sequence). The CDR3 DNA is TGTGCCAGCAGCCAAAGGGGGCTGGGTGGCTACACCTTC. Its translation is CASSQRGLGGYTF.

CDR3 residues: CASSLSWDTGELFF. The CDR3 nucleotides read TGTGCCAGCAGTTTAAGTTGGGACACCGGGGAGCTGTTTTTT. The V gene is TRBV12-3 or TRBV12-4, the J gene TRBJ2-2; no firm D call. The CDR3 is 14 residues long. Trimming stripped 2 bases from V and 3 bases from J, with 7 bases between.